A single sample gave rise to the 26 T cell receptor beta chains below, sequenced in a study of regulatory T cells in long-lasting Graves disease. The time point was: persistent/refractory GD, antithyroid drugs over 5 years with positive TRAb. The TCR library was made from RNA that had been extracted from PBMCs in TRIzol. Construction of TCR beta libraries relied on iRepertoire HTBI primers and on Arm-PCR targeting CDR3 regions. Using its own MiXCR run on the multiplex PCR reads, TCRdb lists one record per CDR3 protein. Here the sample spans 350,000 to 450,000 distinct CDR3 sequences, roughly 25% being singletons. Sequencing was performed on peripheral blood mononuclear cells (PBMCs), taken when the disease was refractory, from a patient treated with antithyroid drugs. Receptors originate from a middle-aged woman with Graves disease.

This clonotype was picked up a small number of times. The genes are TRBV11-2 and TRBJ2-7; 7 positions agree with TRBD1. CDR3 length equals 16 residues. V dropped 1 base and J dropped 1; count of bases not matched to a gene: 7. CDR1 is SGHAT and CDR2 is FQNNGV in the germline V gene. CDR3 coding DNA: TGTGCCAGCAGCTTAGTAGGGGACAGAAGGTCCTACGAGCAGTACTTC. Translation gives CASSLVGDRRSYEQYF.

V is TRBV2 and J is TRBJ2-1, with 10 bases lining up with TRBD1. Germline CDR1 reads SNHLY; CDR2 reads FYNNEI. This CDR3 has 13 residues. The trim removed 8 bases at V and 8 bases at J, leaving 6 bases unmatched. CDR3 amino acids: CASGDRGDYEQFF. Written as DNA, the CDR3 is TGTGCCAGCGGGGACAGGGGTGACTATGAGCAGTTCTTC.

The sample holds a few counts of this clonotype. This may stem from a read error, because a much larger clone lies one nucleotide away. The J gene is TRBJ1-6, the V gene TRBV12-3 or TRBV12-4; D not resolved. The CDR3 loop spans 15 amino acids. CDR3 DNA: TGTACCAGCAGTGCTATGAGCTCCTATAATTCACCCCTCCACTTT. It codes for CTSSAMSSYNSPLHF.

This clonotype was counted only a few times. The chain employs TRBV5-6 and TRBJ1-5; D unclear. V lost 2 bases and J 7 bases, leaving 13 bases between the germline ends. This CDR3 is 14 amino acids long. The germline V gene encodes CDR1 SGHDT and CDR2 YYEEEE. CDR3 region: CASSFSSGRQPQHF. CDR3 in DNA: TGTGCCAGCAGCTTTTCCAGCGGCAGGCAGCCCCAGCATTTT.

The chain couples TRBV6-1 to TRBJ1-4; D possibly corresponds to TRBD1 (5 bases). The V gene's germline CDR1 is MNHNS and CDR2 SASEGT. The CDR3 is 15 residues long. With 6 bases removed from V and 2 bases from J, the gap between germline ends came to 13 bases. CDR3 nucleotide sequence: TGTGCCAGCAGCCTGATACGGGGGACTAATGAAAAACTGTTTTTT. It is translated as CASSLIRGTNEKLFF.

The CDR3 sequence is CASSQLAGNTEAFF. The CDR3 DNA sequence: TGTGCCAGCAGCCAATTGGCCGGGAACACTGAAGCTTTCTTT. J is TRBJ1-1 and V is TRBV3-1; unclear D gene. Germline V lookup: CDR1 LGHDT, CDR2 YNNKEL (reference sequence). This CDR3 contains 14 residues. Trimming took 2 bases from V and 1 from J, leaving 8 bases between them.

This clonotype was detected many times. CDR3 bases: TGTGCCAGCAGTTACTCAGGCCAGCACTACTCTGGAAACACCATATATTTT. Its translation: CASSYSGQHYSGNTIYF. The V and J genes are TRBV6-2 or TRBV6-3 and TRBJ1-3; D is uncertain. V was clipped by 0 bases and J by 0 bases, with 12 bases between them. This CDR3 has 17 residues. Per the germline V gene, CDR1 is MNHEY and CDR2 is SVGEGT.

Of note for this clonotype: One end of the junction fails to match germline, which may point to a read error. The genes are TRBV6-2 or TRBV6-3 and TRBJ1-2, with D unresolved. CDR1 is MNHEY, CDR2 SVGEGT, per germline. This CDR3 has 14 amino acids. Here the CDR3 DNA reads TGTGCCAGCAGTTACTTGTCCAGCCCCTATGGCTGCACCTTC. It specifies CASSYLSSPYGCTF.

The chain couples TRBV25-1 to TRBJ2-3, with D maybe TRBD1 (6 bases). Judging by the DNA end, TRBJ2-1 fits better; the J call may be wrong. This CDR3 contains 12 residues. Germline V gene sequence: CDR1 MGHDK, CDR2 SYGVNS. Here the CDR3 DNA reads TGTGCCAGCAGTTTCCCGACAGGAGAGCAGTTCTTC. This sequence encodes CASSFPTGEQFF.

Ten or more counts support this clonotype. The J gene is TRBJ2-1, the V gene TRBV2; perhaps TRBD2 as D (6 bases). This CDR3 comprises 13 residues. V was shortened by 6 bases and J by 4 bases, with 10 bases between the two germline ends. In germline, CDR1 is SNHLY, CDR2 FYNNEI. This chain's CDR3 is CASSSGLYNEQFF. The CDR3 DNA reads as TGTGCCAGCAGCAGCGGGTTGTACAATGAGCAGTTCTTC.

V is TRBV4-1 and J is TRBJ2-7, with D uncertain. Germline V gene data show CDR1 as MGHRA and CDR2 as YSYEKL. The CDR3 is made up of 15 amino acids. The V end lost 1 base, the J end lost 3 bases, and 13 bases lay between the germline ends. The CDR3 DNA is TGCGCCAGCAGCCAAGGGATAGGTCGGAACTACGAGCAGTACTTC. It yields the protein CASSQGIGRNYEQYF.

The sample holds many counts of this clonotype. The V gene is TRBV28, the J gene TRBJ2-2; TRBD2 might be the D (6 bases). CDR3 length: 14 residues. V was cut by 4 bases and J by 2 bases, with 8 bases left in between. CDR1 MDHEN and CDR2 SYDVKM come from the germline V gene. The CDR3 DNA sequence: TGTGCCAGCAGTTCGGGGGATAACACCGGGGAGCTGTTTTTT. Its translation is CASSSGDNTGELFF.

The table lists this clonotype with many counts. This CDR3 reads CASSEKGVWANVLTF. CDR3 sequence (DNA): TGTGCCAGCAGCGAGAAGGGGGTCTGGGCCAACGTCCTGACTTTC. The chain joins TRBV11-1 to TRBJ2-6; D might be TRBD1 (6 bases). The CDR3 is 15 residues long. Germline V gene data show CDR1 as SGHAT and CDR2 as FQDESV (reference sequence). V gave up 5 bases and J gave up 5 bases, with 13 bases separating them.

As regards this clonotype: A read error may be the cause here, since a much bigger clone is one base away. V gene TRBV11-1 combines with J gene TRBJ1-4, with 7 bases matching TRBD1. The V segment lost 4 bases and the J segment 7 bases; nucleotides outside the gene matches: 18. The germline V gene encodes CDR1 SGHAT and CDR2 FQDESV (reference sequence). The CDR3 covers 18 residues. Here the CDR3 reads CASSSYRDSYPSSEKLFF. CDR3 bases: TGTGCCAGCAGCTCGTACCGGGACAGCTACCCGTCGTCTGAAAAACTGTTTTTT.

The sample holds a few counts of this clonotype. This sequence joins TRBV20-1 and TRBJ1-6; no clear D. The CDR3 covers 14 residues. The V end lost 1 base, the J end lost 9 bases, and 13 bases lay between the germline ends. Germline CDR1 DFQATT, CDR2 SNEGSKA (reference sequence). The DNA for the CDR3 is TGCAGTGCTAGAGGGCCCCAACATTCTTCACCCCTCCACTTT. Its protein product is CSARGPQHSSPLHF.

The CDR3 nucleotides read TGTGCCAGCAGTTCAGCGACAGCGGACACAGATACGCAGTATTTT. It specifies CASSSATADTDTQYF. The chain joins TRBV12-3 or TRBV12-4 to TRBJ2-3, with D tentatively TRBD1 or TRBD2 (5 bases each). Between the trimmed V and J ends, which lost 4 bases and 2 bases, there was a span of 13 bases. The CDR3 covers 15 residues.

This clonotype was counted many times. This chain connects TRBV28 to TRBJ1-2; tentative D call: TRBD1 (6 bases). V was cut by 3 bases and J by 8 bases, with 19 bases left in between. The CDR3 is 15 amino acids. Per the germline V gene, CDR1 is MDHEN and CDR2 is SYDVKM. The CDR3: CASSFPREGVRGYTF. In DNA form, the CDR3 reads TGTGCCAGCAGTTTCCCTAGAGAGGGGGTTAGGGGCTACACCTTC.

The chain is built from TRBV7-2 and TRBJ2-7; 14 bases fit TRBD2. This CDR3 region has 15 residues. Germline lookup yields CDR1 SGHTA and CDR2 FQGNSA. V gave up 5 bases and J gave up 7 bases; unmatched junction bases: 7. As DNA, the CDR3 is TGTGCCAGCAGCAACCCGGGACTAGCGGGGGTAGAGCAGTACTTC. Its protein product is CASSNPGLAGVEQYF.

This clonotype was recorded at least ten times. The J gene is TRBJ2-6, the V gene TRBV28; no clear D. The CDR3 has 13 amino acids. In germline, CDR1 is MDHEN, CDR2 SYDVKM. V was shortened by 8 bases and J by 0 bases, with 5 bases between the two germline ends. CDR3 protein: CASVNSGANVLTF. DNA for the CDR3: TGTGCCAGCGTAAACTCTGGGGCCAACGTCCTGACTTTC.

This clonotype was picked up many times. This chain connects TRBV28 to TRBJ2-7; tentative D call: TRBD1 (6 bases). Between the trimmed V and J ends, which lost 7 bases and 1 base, there was a span of 11 bases. This CDR3 is built from 13 residues. Germline V gene sequence: CDR1 MDHEN, CDR2 SYDVKM. DNA of the CDR3: TGTGCCAGCACCGGGACAAATTCCTACGAGCAGTACTTC. This translates into CASTGTNSYEQYF.

This clonotype showed up just a few times. J is TRBJ2-5 and V is TRBV29-1, with 12 bases fitting TRBD1. With 7 bases clipped from V and 5 bases from J, the junction kept 8 bases outside the gene matches. The germline gives CDR1 SQVTM, CDR2 ANQGSEA. This CDR3 contains 14 residues. The CDR3 bases are TGCAGCGCCCGGGGGACAGGGGGCTTGGAGACCCAGTACTTC. Translated, it gives CSARGTGGLETQYF.

This clonotype was seen at least ten times. V and J are TRBV28 and TRBJ1-4; the D is unclear. The germline V gene encodes CDR1 MDHEN and CDR2 SYDVKM. With 6 bases removed from V and 5 bases from J, the gap between germline ends came to 13 bases. This CDR3 contains 14 residues. CDR3 residues: CASSLPRVNEKLFF. As DNA, the CDR3 is TGTGCCAGCAGCTTACCGAGGGTGAATGAAAAACTGTTTTTT. The complete variable domain, with remaining parts taken from reference TRBV28 and TRBJ1-4, reads DVKVTQSSRYLVKRTGEKVFLECVQDMDHENMFWYRQDPGLGLRLIYFSYDVKMKEKGDIPEGYSVSREKKERFSLILESASTNQTSMYLCASSLPRVNEKLFFGSGTQLSVL.

This clonotype has a handful of counts. Germline and junction disagree at one end, which may indicate a read error. The chain joins TRBV12-3 or TRBV12-4 to TRBJ2-3; the D gene is possibly TRBD1 (6 bases). The CDR3 spans 14 residues. CDR3 region: CASSPGQTRDTRYF. The CDR3 region has the DNA TGTGCCAGCAGCCCGGGACAAACAAGAGATACGCGGTATTTT.

This clonotype was seen more than once but under ten times. The chain links TRBV6-2 or TRBV6-3 to TRBJ2-6; 7 positions match TRBD1. V shed 5 bases and J 2 bases; nucleotides not matched to a gene: 6. The CDR3 loop spans 16 amino acids. Germline CDR1 reads MNHEY; CDR2 reads SVGEGT. For the CDR3, the DNA is TGTGCCAGCAGTCTACAAACAGGGGCTGGGGCCAACGTCCTGACTTTC. It encodes CASSLQTGAGANVLTF.

A few counts support this clonotype. The rearrangement links TRBV7-8 to TRBJ1-4, with TRBD1 matching over 7 bases. Germline trimming cut 1 base from V and 4 bases from J; bases unmatched to any gene: 15. Germline CDR1 is SGHVS and CDR2 is FQNEAQ. The length of the CDR3 is 19 residues. In DNA, the CDR3 is TGTGCCAGCAGCTTAGTAGGGGGCCTGTGGCTTACCCTTAATGAAAAACTGTTTTTT. It translates to CASSLVGGLWLTLNEKLFF.

This clonotype appeared a few times. The chain uses TRBV9 and TRBJ2-7; D uncertain. Germline V gene lookup returns CDR1 SGDLS and CDR2 YYNGEE. V was cut by 4 bases and J by 0 bases, with 11 bases left in between. The CDR3 covers 14 residues. The CDR3 loop is CASSPRPDSYEQYF. The CDR3 coding sequence is TGTGCCAGCAGCCCTCGTCCAGACTCCTACGAGCAGTACTTC.